The sequence of this T cell receptor (beta chain) was determined in a study of T cell repertoires in aging, cancer and after chemotherapy. Rearranged V-D-J TRB sequences were amplified with a mixed TRB-A/B primer pool. In TCRdb, the multiplex PCR reads were re-called with MiXCR into one record per CDR3 protein. Of thousands of distinct CDR3 sequences listed, under 30% are singletons. The template was genomic DNA from peripheral blood, not RNA. Germline CDR1 SGDLS, CDR2 YYNGEE. V trimming: 3 bases; J trimming: 7 bases; junction bases outside the gene matches: 4. The CDR3 has 13 amino acids. Study findings and constraints: Healthy donors lost TCR diversity with age mainly through richness, cancer patients through richness and evenness.

This clonotype was seen once. The antigen is undetermined. The chain recombines TRBV9 with TRBJ2-1; 7 bases line up with TRBD2. This clonotype originated in a human donor with a solid tumor. Sequencing used blood. The CDR3 coding sequence is TGTGCCAGCAGCGGGACGCGGGAGAATGAGCAGTTCTTC. Encoded protein: CASSGTRENEQFF.